This TCR beta chain was recovered during a study of spatial heterogeneity in lung cancer. General study results and limits: Nonsynonymous mutation counts, ubiquitous and regional, were tracked by the respective counts of ubiquitous and regional expanded TCRs. Tumor mutation count correlated with how many alpha and beta TCRs expanded intratumorally.

Every individual TCR cDNA molecule carried its own unique molecular identifier, which allowed correction of PCR and sequencing errors. TCRdb passed the 5' RACE reads through MiXCR, listing each CDR3 protein once. The sample lists more than 5,000 distinct CDR3 sequences, around 8.1% occurring once. This sample's time point: sample taken at primary tumor resection. The 70 or so donors had untreated early-stage non-small cell lung cancer. Sequencing was performed on whole RNA extracted from tumor and nontumor lung tissue, or from frozen PBMC, and the material was left unsorted. Sample share makes this clonotype medium-sized. What it binds is unknown. The CDR3 runs to 19 residues. The V gene end was trimmed by 3 bases and the J gene end by 4 bases; junction bases not matched to a gene: 13. Germline loops: CDR1 SGHTA, CDR2 FQGNSA.

The TCR comes from a female donor with early-stage non-small cell lung cancer. The input for sequencing was lung tumor tissue, taken at surgery. V and J are TRBV7-2 and TRBJ2-6; 9 bases are shared with TRBD1. Here the CDR3 DNA reads TGTGCCAGCAGCTTGAGTTCCGGGACAGGGTCTAAGGGGGCCAACGTCCTGACTTTC. Translated: CASSLSSGTGSKGANVLTF.